Below, 16 T cell receptor beta chains from the same sample are listed, as sequenced in a study of beta chain features in type 1 diabetes. Isolated RNA was reverse transcribed in full, so expressed TCRB transcripts were sequenced. Using immunoSEQ multiplex PCR, the repertoire was profiled, and TCRdb retains in-frame clones only, with some absent. The table records 120,000 to 150,000 clones, about 51% of them present only once. Sequenced sample: Tregs from blood. Receptors originate from a man between 18 and 35 years old in good health.

V and J are TRBV7-9 and TRBJ2-7; 7 bases align to TRBD1. V gave up 4 bases and J gave up 1 base; unmatched junction bases: 4. This CDR3 is built from 14 residues. Germline assignment: CDR1 SEHNR and CDR2 FQNEAQ (reference sequence). The CDR3 DNA follows: TGTGCCAGCAGCTCACCGGGACAGTCCTACGAGCAGTACTTC. This codes for CASSSPGQSYEQYF.

J is TRBJ2-7 and V is TRBV7-3; TRBD1 aligns across 9 bases. The CDR3 is 13 amino acids. The V gene end was trimmed by 5 bases and the J gene end by 7 bases; junction bases not matched to a gene: 6. Germline V lookup: CDR1 SGHTA, CDR2 FQGTGA. For the CDR3, the DNA is TGTGCCAGCAGCCAGGACAGGGGTTGGGAGCAGTACTTC. It encodes CASSQDRGWEQYF.

The CDR3 nucleotides read TGTGCCCCTCACGGGGGGCAGGGAGACCGAAAAGGCACCGGGGAGCTGTTTTTT. Translated, it gives CAPHGGQGDRKGTGELFF. The chain has TRBV27 and TRBJ2-2, with D possibly TRBD2 on 7 matching bases. The CDR3 length is 18 residues. Germline V gene data show CDR1 as MNHEY and CDR2 as SMNVEV (reference sequence). V lost 11 bases and J 4 bases, leaving 29 bases between the germline ends.

V is TRBV28 and J is TRBJ2-7, with 7 bases identical to TRBD1. The CDR3 covers 12 residues. Germline CDR1 reads MDHEN; CDR2 reads SYDVKM. After removal of 8 bases from V and 9 bases from J, the junction contained 10 bases not matched to a gene. CDR3 protein: CASAGRRQGQYF. CDR3 in DNA: TGTGCCAGCGCAGGTAGGAGACAGGGGCAGTACTTC.

This clone came up a few times. The CDR3 DNA reads TGTGCCAGCAGTAGACTACAGGGGTCCTACGAGCAGTACTTC. Protein sequence: CASSRLQGSYEQYF. The V gene is TRBV28, the J gene TRBJ2-7; 7 nucleotides align to TRBD1. Unmatched junction bases numbered 5, after V lost 5 bases and J lost 1 base. Germline values: CDR1 MDHEN, CDR2 SYDVKM. The CDR3 is 14 amino acids.

The chain has TRBV6-5 and TRBJ1-6, with D perhaps matching TRBD1 (5 bases). With 5 bases removed from V and 9 bases from J, the gap between germline ends came to 14 bases. The CDR3 has 14 residues. CDR1 and CDR2 (germline): MNHEY, SVGAGI. This CDR3 is CASSARARGSPLHF. The DNA of the CDR3 is TGTGCCAGCAGTGCCAGGGCCCGCGGTTCACCCCTCCACTTT.

Only a few counts were recorded for this clone. The V call is TRBV19, the J call TRBJ2-7; a weak D match, TRBD1 (5 bases). V gave up 8 bases and J gave up 3 bases, with 14 bases separating them. The CDR3 is 13 residues long. The germline CDR1 and CDR2 sequences are LNHDA and SQIVND (reference sequence). The CDR3 reads CASSHGRGYEQYF. The CDR3 region has the DNA TGTGCCAGTTCTCACGGTAGGGGCTACGAGCAGTACTTC.

V usage is TRBV4-2 and J usage is TRBJ2-7; 16 bases align to TRBD2. Germline trimming cut 6 bases from V and 3 bases from J; bases unmatched to any gene: 5. CDR3 length equals 16 residues. Germline lookup yields CDR1 LGHNA and CDR2 YNFKEQ. As DNA, the CDR3 is TGTGCCAGCAGACGAGGGACTAGCGGGAGGGTCTACGAGCAGTACTTC. It encodes CASRRGTSGRVYEQYF.

The V call is TRBV18, the J call TRBJ1-6, with D possibly TRBD1 on 5 matching bases. Trimming took off 2 bases at V and 8 bases at J, with 7 bases between the two ends. CDR1 KGHSH and CDR2 LQKENI come from the germline V gene. The CDR3 length is 13 residues. The CDR3 region is CASSPARDSPLHF. CDR3 DNA sequence: TGTGCCAGCTCACCAGCCAGGGATTCACCCCTCCACTTT. Full variable domain (missing parts from reference TRBV18 and TRBJ1-6): NAGVMQNPRHLVRRRGQEARLRCSPMKGHSHVYWYRQLPEEGLKFMVYLQKENIIDESGMPKERFSAEFPKEGPSILRIQQVVRGDSAAYFCASSPARDSPLHFGNGTRLTVT.

This clone was found a few times. This chain uses TRBV5-1 with TRBJ2-7; 7 bases align to TRBD1. The CDR3 contains 13 residues. The J segment lost 2 bases and the V segment lost 5 bases, leaving 4 bases of the junction unmatched. Germline CDR1 reads SGHRS; CDR2 reads YFSETQ. CDR3 DNA: TGCGCCAGCAGATACCAGGGGGCCTACGAGCAGTACTTC. Translated, it gives CASRYQGAYEQYF. The whole variable domain, remainder taken from reference TRBV5-1 and TRBJ2-7, is KAGVTQTPRYLIKTRGQQVTLSCSPISGHRSVSWYQQTPGQGLQFLFEYFSETQRNKGNFPGRFSGRQFSNSRSEMNVSTLELGDSALYLCASRYQGAYEQYFGPGTRLTVT.

V usage is TRBV6-5 and J usage is TRBJ2-5, with D perhaps matching TRBD1 (6 bases). The CDR3 covers 15 residues. Trimming took 7 bases from V and 2 from J, leaving 17 bases between them. Germline values: CDR1 MNHEY, CDR2 SVGAGI. CDR3 coding DNA: TGTGCCAGCAACGACGGGACACTAGTTCAAGAGACCCAGTACTTC. It is translated as CASNDGTLVQETQYF.

This clone was detected only a few times. One end of the junction fails to match germline, which may point to a read error. V and J are TRBV4-2 and TRBJ1-4, with a possible D match to TRBD1 (5 bases). Germline V lookup: CDR1 LGHNA, CDR2 YNFKEQ. CDR3 length: 14 amino acids. CDR3 amino acids: CASRQDGGSEKLFF. CDR3 DNA sequence: TGTGCCAGCAGACAAGACGGGGGGAGTGAAAAACTGTTTTTT.

The rearrangement uses TRBV1 and TRBJ2-1; TRBD2, the table's D call, was not compared with the DNA. TRBV1 corresponds to a pseudogene. The CDR3 contains 17 residues. CDR3 in DNA: TGCACCAGCAGCCAAGATAGGGAGCGGGGGTGGCGGGGTGAGCAGTTCTTC. Encoded protein: CTSSQDRERGWRGEQFF.

The chain uses TRBV13 and TRBJ2-1, with D perhaps TRBD2 (5 bases). The CDR3 length is 15 residues. V was trimmed by 0 bases and J by 3 bases, leaving 9 bases between them. Germline V gene sequence: CDR1 PRHDT, CDR2 FYEKMQ (reference sequence). CDR3 sequence reads: CASSLGPGIYNEQFF. CDR3 in DNA: TGTGCCAGCAGCTTAGGCCCGGGAATCTACAATGAGCAGTTCTTC. Drawing the rest from reference TRBV13 and TRBJ2-1, the complete variable domain is AAGVIQSPRHLIKEKRETATLKCYPIPRHDTVYWYQQGPGQDPQFLISFYEKMQSDKGSIPDRFSAQQFSDYHSELNMSSLELGDSALYFCASSLGPGIYNEQFFGPGTRLTVL.

This chain uses TRBV29-1 with TRBJ2-6, with TRBD2 identical over 7 bases. Germline CDR1 SQVTM, CDR2 ANQGSEA. The CDR3 consists of 14 residues. The J segment lost 4 bases and the V segment lost 4 bases, leaving 4 bases of the junction unmatched. CDR3 sequence: CSVGGAGGANVLTF. CDR3 bases: TGCAGCGTTGGGGGAGCGGGAGGGGCCAACGTCCTGACTTTC.

The rearrangement joins TRBV5-6 to TRBJ1-2; D uncertain. This CDR3 is built from 11 residues. Germline-derived CDR1 and CDR2 are SGHDT and YYEEEE. Trimming left V 0 bases short and J 11 bases short, with 8 bases between. The CDR3 is CASSLAAVYTF. The CDR3 region has the DNA TGTGCCAGCAGCTTGGCCGCGGTGTACACCTTC.